The next 20 T cell receptor beta chains were all read from a single sample in a study of human T cells and chemical hapten exposure. MiXCR was run by TCRdb on the RACE reads, yielding one entry per CDR3 protein. Among 82,000 or so distinct CDR3 sequences listed, 10% to 15% were seen once. Stated time point: patch test 3, about 24 weeks after DPC sensitization. Treatment defined: therapeutic diphenylcyclopropenone sensitization with weekly scalp DPC. The sequencing used whole blood, collected in connection with sensitization to the hapten diphenylcyclopropenone (DPC). These receptors originate from a woman in her forties or fifties with alopecia areata. Some clones in this sample may be carry-over from other donors' samples.

This clonotype was recorded many times. This sequence joins TRBV5-1 and TRBJ2-3; no reliable D call. Trimming cost V 0 bases and J 3 bases, with 8 bases left between them. Germline assignment: CDR1 SGHRS and CDR2 YFSETQ. This CDR3 is built from 14 residues. This CDR3 is CASSLAPPTDTQYF. CDR3 nucleotides: TGCGCCAGCAGCTTGGCACCACCTACAGATACGCAGTATTTT. Combining the CDR3 with reference TRBV5-1 and TRBJ2-3 gives the whole variable domain KAGVTQTPRYLIKTRGQQVTLSCSPISGHRSVSWYQQTPGQGLQFLFEYFSETQRNKGNFPGRFSGRQFSNSRSEMNVSTLELGDSALYLCASSLAPPTDTQYFGPGTRLTVL.

This clonotype showed up many times. The chain carries TRBV18 and TRBJ1-1, with TRBD1 identical over 9 bases. Germline trimming cut 6 bases from V and 1 base from J; bases unmatched to any gene: 6. CDR3 length: 15 residues. Germline CDR1 reads KGHSH; CDR2 reads LQKENI. This CDR3 is CASSPGTGRNTEAFF. The CDR3 DNA is TGTGCCAGCTCCCCCGGGACAGGGAGGAACACTGAAGCTTTCTTT.

A few counts support this clonotype. The chain joins TRBV19 to TRBJ2-6; D assignment may be TRBD1 or TRBD2 (6 bases each). The CDR3 extends over 16 amino acids. The V end was cut by 3 bases, the J end by 2 bases, with 11 bases between. Germline V lookup: CDR1 LNHDA, CDR2 SQIVND (reference sequence). CDR3 residues: CASSMRGAAGANVLTF. The CDR3 DNA reads as TGTGCCAGTAGTATGAGGGGGGCGGCTGGGGCCAACGTCCTGACTTTC.

This clonotype was picked up a small number of times. This rearrangement joins TRBV18 to TRBJ1-1; D unclear. Trimming cost V 2 bases and J 4 bases, with 11 bases left between them. The CDR3 runs to 14 residues. The V gene's germline CDR1 is KGHSH and CDR2 LQKENI. The CDR3 region has the DNA TGTGCCAGCTCACCATCAGGTTTTGGCACTGAAGCTTTCTTT. Its translation: CASSPSGFGTEAFF.

The table lists this clonotype with many counts. V is TRBV20-1 and J is TRBJ1-3, with D perhaps TRBD1 (5 bases). Looked up from germline, CDR1 is DFQATT and CDR2 is SNEGSKA (reference sequence). CDR3 length: 14 residues. With 3 bases removed from V and 2 bases from J, the gap between germline ends came to 11 bases. In nucleotides, the CDR3 is TGCAGTGCTAGTAGACGAGGGGCTGGAAACACCATATATTTT. This encodes CSASRRGAGNTIYF.

The CDR3 bases are TGTGCCAGCAGTGAAGCACTCTGGGGGGGGATGGAGAATGAGCAGTTCTTC. This sequence encodes CASSEALWGGMENEQFF. The chain employs TRBV2 and TRBJ2-1, with TRBD2 matching 7 bases. V trimming: 0 bases; J trimming: 7 bases; junction bases outside the gene matches: 12. Germline CDR1 reads SNHLY; CDR2 reads FYNNEI. CDR3 size: 17 residues.

This clonotype has more than one count but fewer than ten. A junction end diverges from the germline sequence, so it may reflect a read error. The chain combines TRBV7-6 with TRBJ2-7, with a possible D match to TRBD2 (6 bases). Germline values: CDR1 SGHVS, CDR2 FNYEAQ. The CDR3 runs 14 residues. The CDR3 sequence: CASSFRSGSYEQYF. The CDR3 DNA is TGTGCCAGCAGCTTTCGGAGCGGGTCCTACGAGCAGTATTTC.

This chain joins TRBV2 and TRBJ2-7; D might be TRBD2 (5 bases). In germline, CDR1 is SNHLY, CDR2 FYNNEI. The CDR3 runs 15 residues. V lost 0 bases, J lost 3 bases, and 12 bases lay in between. The CDR3 nucleotides are TGTGCCAGCAGTGAAGCAAGGGTCGGGGTCTACGAGCAGTACTTC. This translates into CASSEARVGVYEQYF.

This clonotype has more than one count but fewer than ten. CDR3 amino acids: CSVSGSGANVLTF. CDR3 bases: TGCAGCGTTTCGGGCTCTGGGGCCAACGTCCTGACTTTC. The J gene is TRBJ2-6, the V gene TRBV29-1, with D unclear. Trimming left V 5 bases short and J 0 bases short, with 5 bases between. Germline V gene lookup returns CDR1 SQVTM and CDR2 ANQGSEA. The CDR3 totals 13 residues.

This clonotype was detected a few times. This chain uses TRBV20-1 with TRBJ2-3; 9 bases agree with TRBD2. The CDR3 runs to 15 residues. The germline V gene has CDR1 DFQATT and CDR2 SNEGSKA (reference sequence). With V trimmed by 1 base and J by 4 bases, 6 bases remained unmatched. This CDR3 reads CSARGGREGPDTQYF. DNA of the CDR3: TGCAGTGCTAGAGGGGGGCGGGAGGGCCCAGATACGCAGTATTTT.

This sequence joins TRBV29-1 and TRBJ1-2; D ambiguous. Trimming pared 6 bases from V and 10 bases from J, leaving 15 bases between. CDR1 is SQVTM, CDR2 ANQGSEA, per germline. This CDR3 region has 11 residues. In DNA, the CDR3 is TGCAGCGTCATCACGGCGGGTTCCTACACCTTC. Protein: CSVITAGSYTF. Using reference TRBV29-1 and TRBJ1-2 for the parts outside the CDR3, the full variable domain is SAVISQKPSRDICQRGTSLTIQCQVDSQVTMMFWYRQQPGQSLTLIATANQGSEATYESGFVIDKFPISRPNLTFSTLTVSNMSPEDSSIYLCSVITAGSYTFGSGTRLTVV.

This clonotype was detected many times. V is TRBV6-5 and J is TRBJ2-7, with a tentative D call TRBD2 (6 bases). The CDR3 totals 12 residues. Trimming removed 8 bases at V and 2 bases at J, with 10 bases between. Germline assignment: CDR1 MNHEY and CDR2 SVGAGI. The CDR3 loop reads CASGLQTYEQYF. CDR3 coding DNA: TGTGCCAGCGGACTACAAACCTACGAGCAGTACTTC.

This clonotype was seen ten or more times. The DNA of the CDR3 is TGTGCCACCGAGCGGGAGTTGACAGATGAGCAGTTCTTC. Its protein product is CATERELTDEQFF. The chain recombines TRBV6-2 or TRBV6-3 with TRBJ2-1; 8 bases align to TRBD2. Per germline, CDR1 MNHEY and CDR2 SVGEGT. The ends lost 10 bases at V and 8 bases at J; junction bases unmatched: 10. CDR3 length: 13 residues.

V gene TRBV30 combines with J gene TRBJ1-6; D call uncertain. The CDR3 loop spans 12 amino acids. CDR1 and CDR2 from the germline V gene are GTSNPN and SVGIG (reference sequence). V lost 1 base, J lost 7 bases, and 5 bases lay in between. CDR3 region: CAWSGVNSPLHF. The DNA for the CDR3 is TGTGCCTGGAGTGGCGTCAATTCACCCCTCCACTTT.

This clonotype was recorded a few times. This chain uses TRBV7-9 with TRBJ2-1, with D maybe TRBD2 (6 bases). CDR1 is SEHNR, CDR2 FQNEAQ, per germline (reference sequence). The CDR3 runs 17 residues. Between the trimmed V and J ends, which lost 1 base and 6 bases, there was a span of 19 bases. The CDR3 loop reads CASSLEPPGLASNEQFF. The CDR3, as DNA: TGTGCCAGCAGCTTAGAGCCCCCCGGGCTAGCGAGCAATGAGCAGTTCTTC.

V is TRBV10-2 and J is TRBJ2-1; TRBD2 agrees at 8 bases. The ends lost 6 bases at V and 3 bases at J; junction bases unmatched: 4. CDR3 length: 14 residues. CDR1 WSHSY and CDR2 SAAADI come from the germline V gene. As DNA, the CDR3 is TGCGCCAGCAGACCCGGGAGGGGCTACAATGAGCAGTTCTTC. Translated, it gives CASRPGRGYNEQFF.

The chain couples TRBV5-1 to TRBJ2-3; 10 bases fit TRBD2. Germline CDR1 reads SGHRS; CDR2 reads YFSETQ. V trimming: 3 bases; J trimming: 3 bases; junction bases outside the gene matches: 7. This CDR3 has 16 residues. CDR3 bases: TGCGCCAGCAGCTCCGGACTAGCGGATGGGACAGATACGCAGTATTTT. Its translation: CASSSGLADGTDTQYF.

This clonotype showed up just a few times. This chain connects TRBV12-3 or TRBV12-4 to TRBJ2-7; 9 nucleotides align to TRBD2. This CDR3 is built from 15 residues. Trimming removed 4 bases from V and 1 base from J; junction bases left unmatched: 5. This CDR3 reads CASSSTSGKSYEQYF. As DNA, the CDR3 is TGTGCCAGCAGTTCGACTAGCGGAAAGTCCTACGAGCAGTACTTC.

This clonotype was seen repeatedly, ten times or more. This chain uses TRBV5-1 with TRBJ1-1; a possible D gene is TRBD1 (5 bases). V was shortened by 4 bases and J by 7 bases, with 14 bases between the two germline ends. CDR1 and CDR2 from the germline V gene are SGHRS and YFSETQ. The CDR3 runs to 13 residues. As DNA, the CDR3 is TGCGCCAGCAGCCCGCCCGACAGAATTGAAGCTTTCTTT. It encodes CASSPPDRIEAFF.

J is TRBJ1-1 and V is TRBV5-6; D unclear. Germline V CDR1 and CDR2: SGHDT, YYEEEE. CDR3 size: 12 residues. Trimming took off 1 base at V and 3 bases at J, with 4 bases between the two ends. CDR3 loop: CASSLFDTEAFF. In DNA form, the CDR3 reads TGTGCCAGCAGCTTGTTCGACACTGAAGCTTTCTTT. The full variable domain, in which reference TRBV5-6 and TRBJ1-1 provide the parts outside the CDR3, is DAGVTQSPTHLIKTRGQQVTLRCSPKSGHDTVSWYQQALGQGPQFIFQYYEEEERQRGNFPDRFSGHQFPNYSSELNVNALLLGDSALYLCASSLFDTEAFFGQGTRLTVV.